Sequencing of this T cell receptor (beta chain) was carried out in a study of T-cell memory formation after mild COVID-19. Study-level findings and limits: CD4/CD8 balance held among clones contracting day 15 to 85, and later expanders leaned CD4+.

A note on this clonotype: Its antigen is not known.

TCRdb reprocessed the 5' RACE reads with MiXCR, giving one entry per CDR3 protein. The table shows fewer than 200,000 distinct CDR3 sequences, with over 20% occurring only once. After removal of 2 bases from V and 7 bases from J, the junction contained 15 bases not matched to a gene. In germline, CDR1 is ENHRY, CDR2 SYGVKD. The length of the CDR3 is 17 residues. The sequence was obtained from an adult woman who had mild COVID-19 (a few samples of this study predate the infection). Cell type and time point are not known. The chain is built from TRBV10-3 and TRBJ2-5; 8 bases map to TRBD2. Sequencing input: PBMCs or a T cell subset sorted from them (not recorded which). The CDR3 DNA reads TGTGCCATCAGTGAGAGGCTAGCGGGCGGGACCCCATGGACCCAGTACTTC. Protein product: CAISERLAGGTPWTQYF.